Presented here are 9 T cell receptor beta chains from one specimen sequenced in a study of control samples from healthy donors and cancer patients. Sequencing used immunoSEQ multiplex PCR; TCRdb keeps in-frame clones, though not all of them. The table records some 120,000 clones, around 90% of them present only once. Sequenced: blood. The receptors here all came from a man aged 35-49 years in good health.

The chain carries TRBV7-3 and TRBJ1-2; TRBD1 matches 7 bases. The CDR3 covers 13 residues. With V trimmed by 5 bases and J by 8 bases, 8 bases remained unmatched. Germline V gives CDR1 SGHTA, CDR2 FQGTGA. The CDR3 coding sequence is TGTGCCAGCAGCCGACAGGGCTTTGACGGCTACACCTTC. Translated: CASSRQGFDGYTF.

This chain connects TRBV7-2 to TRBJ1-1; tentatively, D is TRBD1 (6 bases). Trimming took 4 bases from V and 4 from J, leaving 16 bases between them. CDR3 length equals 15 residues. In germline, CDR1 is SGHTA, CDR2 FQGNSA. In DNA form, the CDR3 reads TGTGCCAGCAGCTCCCCACCCAGGGGAGTCACTGAAGCTTTCTTT. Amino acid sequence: CASSSPPRGVTEAFF.

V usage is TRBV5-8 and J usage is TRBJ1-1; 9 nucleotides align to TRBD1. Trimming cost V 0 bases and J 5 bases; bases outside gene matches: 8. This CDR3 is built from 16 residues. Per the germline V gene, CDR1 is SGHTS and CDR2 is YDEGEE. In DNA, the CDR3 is TGTGCCAGCAGCTTGGTTGTGGGACAGGGTGATACTGAAGCTTTCTTT. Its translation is CASSLVVGQGDTEAFF.

The CDR3 spells CASSPRELNTEAFF. CDR3 DNA sequence: TGTGCCAGCAGCCCCCGCGAATTGAACACTGAAGCTTTCTTT. V gene TRBV3-1 (or the pseudogene TRBV3-2) combines with J gene TRBJ1-1; D is ambiguous. V lost 4 bases to trimming and J lost 0 bases, with 9 bases between them. The CDR3 has 14 residues. Germline CDR1 LGHDT, CDR2 YNNKEL (reference sequence).

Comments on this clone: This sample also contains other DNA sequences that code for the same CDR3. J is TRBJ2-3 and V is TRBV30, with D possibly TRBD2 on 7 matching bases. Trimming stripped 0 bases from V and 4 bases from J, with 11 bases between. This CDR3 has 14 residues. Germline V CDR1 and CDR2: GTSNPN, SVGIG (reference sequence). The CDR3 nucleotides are TGTGCCTGGAGTGTCGGAGGGGGGGCAGATACGCAGTATTTT. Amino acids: CAWSVGGGADTQYF. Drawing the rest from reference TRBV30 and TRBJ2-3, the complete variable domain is SQTIHQWPATLVQPVGSPLSLECTVEGTSNPNLYWYRQAAGRGLQLLFYSVGIGQISSEVPQNLSASRPQDRQFILSSKKLLLSDSGFYLCAWSVGGGADTQYFGPGTRLTVL.

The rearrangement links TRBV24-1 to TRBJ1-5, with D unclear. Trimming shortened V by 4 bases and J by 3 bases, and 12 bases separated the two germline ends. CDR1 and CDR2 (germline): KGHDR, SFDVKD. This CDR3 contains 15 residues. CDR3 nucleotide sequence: TGTGCCACCAGTGAAACTGGTAGCGTCAATCAGCCCCAGCATTTT. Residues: CATSETGSVNQPQHF.

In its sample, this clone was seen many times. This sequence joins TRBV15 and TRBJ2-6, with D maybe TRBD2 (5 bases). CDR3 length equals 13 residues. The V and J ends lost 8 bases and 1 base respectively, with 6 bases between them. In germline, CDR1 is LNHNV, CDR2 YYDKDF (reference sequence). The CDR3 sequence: CATRDSGANVLTF. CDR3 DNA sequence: TGTGCCACCCGGGATTCTGGGGCCAACGTCCTGACTTTC.

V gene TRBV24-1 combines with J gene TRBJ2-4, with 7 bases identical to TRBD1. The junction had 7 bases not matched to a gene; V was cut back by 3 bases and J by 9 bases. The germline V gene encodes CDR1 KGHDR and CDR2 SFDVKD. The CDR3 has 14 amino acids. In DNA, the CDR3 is TGTGCCACCAGTGATATATACCGGGACAGCATTCAGTACTTC. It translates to CATSDIYRDSIQYF.

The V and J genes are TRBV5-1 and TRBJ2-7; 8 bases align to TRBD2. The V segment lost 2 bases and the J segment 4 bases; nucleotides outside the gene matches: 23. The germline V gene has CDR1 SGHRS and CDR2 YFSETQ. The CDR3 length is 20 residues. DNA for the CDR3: TGCGCCAGCAGCTTCGACGAGCGGGGGAGCCCGGTGGAGGCCGCTTACGAGCAGTACTTC. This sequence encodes CASSFDERGSPVEAAYEQYF.